This T cell receptor (beta chain) was found in a study of neoadjuvant anti-PD-1 for oral cavity cancer. The CDR3 is 13 residues long. Germline CDR1 and CDR2: LNHDA and SQIVND (reference sequence). The V gene end was trimmed by 3 bases and the J gene end by 4 bases; junction bases not matched to a gene: 3. Clones were read by immunoSEQ multiplex PCR, and TCRdb kept only the in-frame ones, dropping some. The sample consists of about 14,000 clones, roughly 69% of them appearing once. The TCR was taken from a person aged 40 to 85 with oral cavity squamous cell carcinoma. This sequence joins TRBV19 and TRBJ2-7, with 7 nucleotides matching TRBD1. The sequences come from PBMCs, collected before nivolumab (anti-PD-1) treatment. CDR3 protein: CASSMTGSYEQYF. CDR3 nucleotides: TGTGCCAGTAGTATGACAGGGAGTTACGAGCAGTACTTC.